Below are 13 T cell receptor beta chains sequenced from a single sample in a study of OX40 agonist ivuxolimab in advanced cancers. The method was immunoSEQ multiplex PCR; TCRdb's version includes in-frame clones alone and lacks a portion of them. In the table there are some 42,000 clones, 70% to 85% of which are singletons. The specimen was CD4+ or CD8+ T cells sorted from blood, collected in a trial of the OX40 agonist ivuxolimab. All receptors come from an adult with an advanced solid tumor such as melanoma, head and neck, liver or kidney cancer.

This clone was seen a single time. CDR3 bases: TGTGCCAGCAGCCCCGGCGGGTTCGAGACTAGGCCCCTCCACTTT. Protein: CASSPGGFETRPLHF. This chain connects TRBV6-1 to TRBJ1-6; the D is unclear. Germline V gives CDR1 MNHNS, CDR2 SASEGT. V gave up 6 bases and J gave up 13 bases, with 22 bases separating them. CDR3 length: 15 residues.

This clone was seen just once. V gene TRBV27 combines with J gene TRBJ2-5, with a possible D match to TRBD1 (5 bases). The better agreement between TRBJ2-7 and the DNA end casts doubt on the J call. The CDR3 has 14 amino acids. Germline V gives CDR1 MNHEY, CDR2 SMNVEV (reference sequence). This chain's CDR3 is CASSLGQVRNEQYF. As DNA, the CDR3 is TGTGCCAGCAGCCTGGGGCAGGTCAGGAACGAGCAGTACTTC.

This rearrangement joins TRBV6-5 to TRBJ2-7; 9 bases line up with TRBD1. The length of the CDR3 is 13 residues. V was clipped by 6 bases and J by 6 bases; unmatched bases: 6. The germline V gene has CDR1 MNHEY and CDR2 SVGAGI. In DNA form, the CDR3 reads TGTGCCAGCAGGGTCGGACAGGGGAGCGAGCAGTACTTC. It codes for CASRVGQGSEQYF.

The chain links TRBV4-1 to TRBJ1-6; perhaps TRBD1 as D (5 bases). Trimming removed 0 bases from V and 9 bases from J, with 12 bases in between. The CDR3 runs to 15 residues. Germline assignment: CDR1 MGHRA and CDR2 YSYEKL. CDR3: CASSQDGTVGSPLHF. CDR3 sequence (DNA): TGCGCCAGCAGCCAAGATGGGACGGTGGGTTCACCCCTCCACTTT.

The CDR3 DNA reads TGTGCCAGCACCTCAGGGGCCCGGGCCAGACTAGCGGGCAAGAACACCGGGGAGCTGTTTTTT. Translation: CASTSGARARLAGKNTGELFF. V and J are TRBV7-6 and TRBJ2-2; TRBD2 agrees at 10 bases. From germline, CDR1 is SGHVS and CDR2 FNYEAQ. There are 21 residues in the CDR3. V gave up 7 bases and J gave up 1 base; unmatched junction bases: 21. Filled out from reference TRBV7-6 and TRBJ2-2, the complete variable domain reads GAGVSQSPRYKVTKRGQDVALRCDPISGHVSLYWYRQALGQGPEFLTYFNYEAQQDKSGLPNDRFSAERPEGSISTLTIQRTEQRDSAMYRCASTSGARARLAGKNTGELFFGEGSRLTVL.

This chain links TRBV7-2 with TRBJ2-3; TRBD2 might be the D (6 bases). The CDR3 has 17 amino acids. Trimming removed 1 base at V and 0 bases at J, with 14 bases between. In germline, CDR1 is SGHTA, CDR2 FQGNSA. DNA of the CDR3: TGTGCCAGCAGCTTAGTTACTAGGCTAGCGAGCACAGATACGCAGTATTTT. Its translation is CASSLVTRLASTDTQYF.

This chain uses TRBV25-1 with TRBJ2-3; 11 bases map to TRBD2. There are 18 residues in the CDR3. The germline V gene has CDR1 MGHDK and CDR2 SYGVNS. Losses at the gene ends were 3 bases for V and 0 bases for J; bases not matched to a gene: 8. This CDR3 reads CASSDASGGTFSTDTQYF. The CDR3 DNA follows: TGTGCCAGCAGTGACGCTAGCGGGGGGACGTTTAGCACAGATACGCAGTATTTT.

The gene calls are TRBV28 and TRBJ2-7; TRBD1 might be the D (6 bases). Per the germline V gene, CDR1 is MDHEN and CDR2 is SYDVKM. CDR3 size: 16 residues. Trimming removed 4 bases at V and 0 bases at J, with 16 bases between. The CDR3 nucleotides are TGTGCCAGCAGTTCCCCCAGAACAGGGACCTCCTACGAGCAGTACTTC. Protein product: CASSSPRTGTSYEQYF.

The V gene is TRBV29-1, the J gene TRBJ1-4; possible D gene TRBD1, 6 bases. CDR3 length equals 14 residues. CDR1 and CDR2 from the germline V gene are SQVTM and ANQGSEA. The V end lost 6 bases, the J end lost 4 bases, and 15 bases lay between the germline ends. CDR3 bases: TGCAGCGTAACCACAGGGTCGGGTAATGAAAAACTGTTTTTT. Translation gives CSVTTGSGNEKLFF.

This chain joins TRBV19 and TRBJ2-7, with unresolved D. V was cut by 0 bases and J by 0 bases, with 6 bases left in between. Germline CDR1 LNHDA, CDR2 SQIVND (reference sequence). The CDR3 loop spans 14 amino acids. The CDR3 bases are TGTGCCAGTAGTATAGACCGCTACTCCTACGAGCAGTACTTC. Protein sequence: CASSIDRYSYEQYF.

V is TRBV30 and J is TRBJ1-2; D remains unclear. The CDR3 is made up of 13 amino acids. Germline V gene data show CDR1 as GTSNPN and CDR2 as SVGIG (reference sequence). V was shortened by 0 bases and J by 0 bases, with 5 bases between the two germline ends. In nucleotides, the CDR3 is TGTGCCTGGAGTGTAGAAGCTAACTATGGCTACACCTTC. Translation: CAWSVEANYGYTF. The variable domain in full, completed from reference TRBV30 and TRBJ1-2, reads SQTIHQWPATLVQPVGSPLSLECTVEGTSNPNLYWYRQAAGRGLQLLFYSVGIGQISSEVPQNLSASRPQDRQFILSSKKLLLSDSGFYLCAWSVEANYGYTFGSGTRLTVV.

V gene TRBV10-3 combines with J gene TRBJ2-5, with unresolved D. The J call is uncertain, as TRBJ2-7 better fits the DNA end. Germline assignment: CDR1 ENHRY and CDR2 SYGVKD. The length of the CDR3 is 13 residues. CDR3 residues: CAISETTDYEQYF. CDR3 DNA sequence: TGTGCCATCAGTGAGACAACAGACTACGAGCAGTACTTC.

The chain's CDR3 is CASSIAQGNTEAFF. The CDR3 bases are TGCGCCAGCAGCATAGCTCAGGGGAACACTGAAGCTTTCTTT. The V and J genes are TRBV5-1 and TRBJ1-1; D is possibly TRBD1 (5 bases). CDR3 size: 14 residues. Trimming took 4 bases from V and 1 from J, leaving 11 bases between them. Germline CDR1 and CDR2: SGHRS and YFSETQ.